The next 25 T cell receptor beta chains were all read from a single sample in a study of cytomegalovirus exposure and HLA in healthy donors. Sequenced by immunoSEQ multiplex PCR; TCRdb stores in-frame clones only, minus some. The top ten hold 0.65% to 0.95% of the sample, which has about 360,000 clones, around 86% seen once. Material for sequencing was PBMCs. The receptors here all came from a woman between 18 and 29 years old in good health and CMV-seronegative.

The genes are TRBV30 and TRBJ2-7, with TRBD1 matching over 7 bases. The CDR3 runs 15 residues. V shed 3 bases and J 1 base; nucleotides not matched to a gene: 9. Germline CDR1 and CDR2: GTSNPN and SVGIG (reference sequence). The DNA of the CDR3 is TGTGCCTGGAGGAGGGACAGAGGCGAATCCTACGAGCAGTACTTC. It is translated as CAWRRDRGESYEQYF.

The gene calls are TRBV7-9 and TRBJ2-5; 8 positions agree with TRBD2. Trimming took 5 bases from V and 5 from J; bases not matched to a gene: 13. This CDR3 spans 16 amino acids. In germline, CDR1 is SEHNR, CDR2 FQNEAQ (reference sequence). The CDR3 DNA follows: TGTGCCAGCAGCCCACGGGGGGGGCTCTCCCGGGAGACCCAGTACTTC. It encodes CASSPRGGLSRETQYF.

The chain's CDR3 is CASSIYEGPYEQYF. The DNA for the CDR3 is TGTGCCAGTAGTATATACGAGGGTCCCTACGAGCAGTACTTC. The J gene is TRBJ2-7, the V gene TRBV19; tentative D call: TRBD2 (5 bases). This CDR3 region has 14 residues. Germline assignment: CDR1 LNHDA and CDR2 SQIVND (reference sequence). V was cut by 2 bases and J by 2 bases, with 10 bases left in between.

The chain joins TRBV7-8 to TRBJ2-3; 9 bases are shared with TRBD2. The CDR3 covers 14 residues. J lost 3 bases, V lost 5 bases, and 3 bases had no gene match. From germline, CDR1 is SGHVS and CDR2 FQNEAQ. CDR3 region: CASSRRGGTDTQYF. CDR3 DNA: TGTGCCAGCAGCCGGCGGGGGGGGACAGATACGCAGTATTTT.

The chain couples TRBV13 to TRBJ1-2; TRBD1 matches 7 bases. CDR3 length: 16 residues. Germline CDR1 reads PRHDT; CDR2 reads FYEKMQ (reference sequence). J gave up 5 bases and V 1 base, and 10 bases lay outside the gene matches. The CDR3: CASSLVAAGGTYGYTF. CDR3 DNA sequence: TGTGCCAGCAGCTTAGTTGCCGCAGGGGGTACGTATGGCTACACCTTC.

CDR3 region: CASSQPPGKTSTDTQYF. CDR3 DNA: TGCGCCAGCAGCCAACCCCCGGGTAAAACTAGCACAGATACGCAGTATTTT. The V gene is TRBV4-1, the J gene TRBJ2-3; no definite D call. There are 17 residues in the CDR3. CDR1 is MGHRA, CDR2 YSYEKL, per germline. V lost 2 bases and J 0 bases, leaving 15 bases between the germline ends.

This chain joins TRBV10-3 and TRBJ1-3; no reliable D call. Germline CDR1 ENHRY, CDR2 SYGVKD. V was shortened by 3 bases and J by 0 bases, with 15 bases between the two germline ends. The CDR3 is made up of 17 amino acids. CDR3 bases: TGTGCCATCAGTGACCCTCCGAAGCCCCACTCTGGAAACACCATATATTTT. Translating it yields CAISDPPKPHSGNTIYF.

The gene calls are TRBV10-3 and TRBJ2-2; tentative D call: TRBD2 (5 bases). Per germline, CDR1 ENHRY and CDR2 SYGVKD. V dropped 2 bases and J dropped 7 bases, with 5 bases sitting between them. The CDR3 is 12 residues long. The CDR3 DNA follows: TGTGCCATCAGTGAGGGGAGCGGGGAGCTGTTTTTT. Translated, it gives CAISEGSGELFF.

The chain carries TRBV9 and TRBJ2-7; tentative D call: TRBD1 (6 bases). V was cut by 1 base and J by 3 bases, with 17 bases left in between. Germline values: CDR1 SGDLS, CDR2 YYNGEE. This CDR3 has 16 residues. The CDR3 region has the DNA TGTGCCAGCAGCGTACCCTGGGGGCCTTTATTCTACGAGCAGTACTTC. This codes for CASSVPWGPLFYEQYF. Together with reference TRBV9 and TRBJ2-7, the CDR3 gives the full variable domain: DSGVTQTPKHLITATGQRVTLRCSPRSGDLSVYWYQQSLDQGLQFLIQYYNGEERAKGNILERFSAQQFPDLHSELNLSSLELGDSALYFCASSVPWGPLFYEQYFGPGTRLTVT.

The J gene is TRBJ2-1, the V gene TRBV7-3, with 11 bases lining up with TRBD2. CDR3 length: 16 amino acids. V was pared by 4 bases and J by 3 bases, with 5 bases of the junction left unmatched. Germline V gives CDR1 SGHTA, CDR2 FQGTGA. The CDR3, as DNA: TGTGCCAGCAGCTCTATGACTAGCGGGATCTACAATGAGCAGTTCTTC. This codes for CASSSMTSGIYNEQFF.

The chain carries TRBV6-1 and TRBJ1-5; 8 bases align to TRBD1. Germline V gene lookup returns CDR1 MNHNS and CDR2 SASEGT. The V segment lost 6 bases and the J segment 5 bases; nucleotides outside the gene matches: 6. This CDR3 has 14 amino acids. The CDR3 reads CASRAGQEYQPQHF. The CDR3 DNA follows: TGTGCCAGCAGGGCGGGACAGGAGTATCAGCCCCAGCATTTT.

The J gene is TRBJ2-7, the V gene TRBV2; the match to TRBD2 covers 14 bases. Per germline, CDR1 SNHLY and CDR2 FYNNEI. This CDR3 contains 14 residues. The V and J ends lost 7 bases and 3 bases, in that order; junction bases with no gene match: 2. CDR3 in amino acids: CASMGLAGVYEQYF. The DNA for the CDR3 is TGTGCCAGCATGGGACTAGCGGGAGTCTACGAGCAGTACTTC.

V and J are TRBV9 and TRBJ1-4, with TRBD1 matching 9 bases. The CDR3 is made up of 15 amino acids. J lost 6 bases, V lost 4 bases, and 7 bases had no gene match. Germline lookup yields CDR1 SGDLS and CDR2 YYNGEE. The CDR3 region is CASSPGGTGYEKLFF. The CDR3, as DNA: TGTGCCAGCAGCCCGGGTGGGACAGGGTATGAAAAACTGTTTTTT. The full variable domain, its missing parts supplied by reference TRBV9 and TRBJ1-4, is DSGVTQTPKHLITATGQRVTLRCSPRSGDLSVYWYQQSLDQGLQFLIQYYNGEERAKGNILERFSAQQFPDLHSELNLSSLELGDSALYFCASSPGGTGYEKLFFGSGTQLSVL.

The rearrangement uses TRBV28 and TRBJ1-2, with 9 bases that match TRBD1. There are 15 residues in the CDR3. J gave up 3 bases and V 3 bases, and 5 bases lay outside the gene matches. The germline CDR1 and CDR2 sequences are MDHEN and SYDVKM. The CDR3 is CASSLVQGAYYGYTF. As DNA, the CDR3 is TGTGCCAGCAGTTTGGTACAGGGGGCTTACTATGGCTACACCTTC.

This chain links TRBV30 with TRBJ2-3; 13 bases agree with TRBD2. Germline CDR1 GTSNPN, CDR2 SVGIG (reference sequence). The trim removed 6 bases at V and 2 bases at J, leaving 2 bases unmatched. The CDR3 spans 14 residues. The DNA of the CDR3 is TGTGCCTGTGGACTAGCGGGAGTCACAGATACGCAGTATTTT. Its translation is CACGLAGVTDTQYF. Variable domain in full (rest from reference TRBV30 and TRBJ2-3): SQTIHQWPATLVQPVGSPLSLECTVEGTSNPNLYWYRQAAGRGLQLLFYSVGIGQISSEVPQNLSASRPQDRQFILSSKKLLLSDSGFYLCACGLAGVTDTQYFGPGTRLTVL.

The V and J genes are TRBV7-6 and TRBJ1-1; 7 nucleotides match TRBD1. The CDR3 totals 13 residues. Per the germline V gene, CDR1 is SGHVS and CDR2 is FNYEAQ. Trimming cost V 5 bases and J 5 bases; bases outside gene matches: 5. The CDR3 protein is CASSRTGATEAFF. CDR3 nucleotide sequence: TGTGCCAGCAGCCGCACAGGGGCTACTGAAGCTTTCTTT.

This clone was recorded a few times. J is TRBJ1-2 and V is TRBV20-1; D gene uncertain. Germline values: CDR1 DFQATT, CDR2 SNEGSKA (reference sequence). This CDR3 comprises 9 residues. V lost 7 bases, J lost 8 bases, and 8 bases lay in between. CDR3 in amino acids: CSVSVGYTF. CDR3 bases: TGCAGTGTTTCGGTCGGCTACACCTTC.

The chain links TRBV11-2 to TRBJ2-1, with a tentative D call TRBD2 (5 bases). The CDR3 has 12 residues. Germline CDR1 and CDR2: SGHAT and FQNNGV. The V and J ends lost 7 bases and 4 bases respectively, with 8 bases between them. The CDR3 nucleotides are TGTGCCAGCAAGGGAGTATACAATGAGCAGTTCTTC. As protein: CASKGVYNEQFF.

A few counts support this clone. V is TRBV29-1 and J is TRBJ2-7; TRBD2 is a possible D gene (6 bases). Germline CDR1 reads SQVTM; CDR2 reads ANQGSEA. This CDR3 is built from 16 residues. Trimming cost V 0 bases and J 0 bases, with 15 bases left between them. In nucleotides, the CDR3 is TGCAGCGTTGAAGATCGTTCCGGGAGAAGCTCCTACGAGCAGTACTTC. Protein product: CSVEDRSGRSSYEQYF.

V and J are TRBV5-8 and TRBJ1-1; D is unclear. Trimming stripped 5 bases from V and 4 bases from J, with 24 bases between. This CDR3 is built from 17 residues. CDR1 is SGHTS, CDR2 YDEGEE, per germline. The CDR3, as DNA: TGTGCCAGCAGTCCCTGGAGGATAGGGCCCACGACCACTGAAGCTTTCTTT. Its protein product is CASSPWRIGPTTTEAFF.

This chain links TRBV28 with TRBJ1-2, with TRBD1 as a possible D gene (6 bases). The V and J ends lost 8 bases and 7 bases respectively, with 20 bases between them. The CDR3 totals 14 residues. Germline loops: CDR1 MDHEN, CDR2 SYDVKM. The CDR3 protein is CASALGGGHFGYTF. CDR3 nucleotides: TGTGCCAGCGCATTGGGGGGGGGCCATTTTGGCTACACCTTC.

The chain links TRBV7-8 to TRBJ2-3; D might be TRBD2 (6 bases). The V end was cut by 7 bases, the J end by 2 bases, with 13 bases between. The CDR3 extends over 14 amino acids. The V gene's germline CDR1 is SGHVS and CDR2 FQNEAQ. CDR3 sequence (DNA): TGTGCCAGCACCACCGGGCGGGACACAGATACGCAGTATTTT. Translating it yields CASTTGRDTDTQYF.

This clone appeared once. The chain joins TRBV6-6 to TRBJ2-7; 7 bases are shared with TRBD1. The CDR3 has 14 residues. The germline CDR1 and CDR2 sequences are MNHNY and SVGAGI (reference sequence). The V segment lost 5 bases and the J segment 5 bases; nucleotides outside the gene matches: 9. This chain's CDR3 is CASSTTGFRNEQYF. The DNA for the CDR3 is TGTGCCAGCAGTACGACAGGGTTTCGTAACGAGCAGTACTTC.

This chain connects TRBV27 to TRBJ2-1; D gene ambiguous. The CDR3 has 15 amino acids. Per germline, CDR1 MNHEY and CDR2 SMNVEV (reference sequence). V dropped 5 bases and J dropped 0 bases, with 11 bases sitting between them. The CDR3 protein is CASSAQPSSYNEQFF. In nucleotides, the CDR3 is TGTGCCAGCAGTGCACAGCCAAGCTCCTACAATGAGCAGTTCTTC.

Note on this clone: The junction shows a germline mismatch at one end, possibly a read error. The chain recombines TRBV2 with TRBJ1-1; possibly TRBD1 for D (5 bases). The germline gives CDR1 SNHLY, CDR2 FYNNEI. This CDR3 is built from 13 residues. The CDR3 is CASSHRTAPEVFF. Here the CDR3 DNA reads TGTGCCAGCAGCCACAGGACGGCCCCTGAAGTTTTCTTT.